The 26 T cell receptor beta chains presented below share a single source sample, sequenced in a study of blood T cell repertoires in COVID-19. The data were produced by immunoSEQ multiplex PCR, yet TCRdb's version contains in-frame clones alone and is incomplete. In the table there are over 30,000 clones, about 87% of which are singletons. The sequenced sample consisted of peripheral blood. The receptors were gathered from a man of 80 years or more with active COVID-19.

CDR3: CASRDRNTGELFF. CDR3 in DNA: TGTGCCAGCAGGGACAGGAACACCGGGGAGCTGTTTTTT. The genes are TRBV6-5 and TRBJ2-2; a weak D match, TRBD1 (6 bases). The CDR3 has 13 residues. Germline V gene lookup returns CDR1 MNHEY and CDR2 SVGAGI. Trimming removed 6 bases from V and 1 base from J, with 6 bases in between.

This clone has a single count. The V and J genes are TRBV7-2 and TRBJ2-1; TRBD1 aligns across 8 bases. This CDR3 contains 15 residues. Germline trimming cut 5 bases from V and 3 bases from J; bases unmatched to any gene: 6. Germline V CDR1 and CDR2: SGHTA, FQGNSA. CDR3 sequence reads: CASSHDRGNYNEQFF. DNA of the CDR3: TGTGCCAGCAGCCACGACAGGGGAAACTACAATGAGCAGTTCTTC.

The CDR3 sequence: CASSPPASDVTGELFF. DNA of the CDR3: TGTGCCAGCTCACCACCGGCTAGTGATGTGACCGGGGAGCTGTTTTTT. This sequence joins TRBV18 and TRBJ2-2; D remains ambiguous. Trimming shortened V by 0 bases and J by 5 bases, and 13 bases separated the two germline ends. This CDR3 spans 16 amino acids. Germline V gives CDR1 KGHSH, CDR2 LQKENI.

The chain has TRBV7-9 and TRBJ1-1; maybe TRBD1 (5 bases). This CDR3 contains 15 residues. Deletions cut 3 bases from V and 0 bases from J, with 11 bases between. Germline V gene sequence: CDR1 SEHNR, CDR2 FQNEAQ (reference sequence). CDR3 region: CASSFSTGVNTEAFF. CDR3 DNA sequence: TGTGCCAGCAGCTTCTCTACGGGGGTGAACACTGAAGCTTTCTTT.

The V gene is TRBV20-1, the J gene TRBJ1-4; 7 bases map to TRBD1. This CDR3 contains 14 residues. The V gene end was trimmed by 3 bases and the J gene end by 8 bases; junction bases not matched to a gene: 9. The germline V gene has CDR1 DFQATT and CDR2 SNEGSKA (reference sequence). This CDR3 reads CSASPDRVGEKLFF. DNA for the CDR3: TGCAGTGCTAGTCCTGACAGGGTTGGCGAAAAACTGTTTTTT.

V is TRBV7-7 and J is TRBJ2-5; 10 positions agree with TRBD1. The CDR3 consists of 16 residues. V was pared by 5 bases and J by 0 bases, with 6 bases of the junction left unmatched. The germline CDR1 and CDR2 sequences are SSHAT and FNYEAQ (reference sequence). The CDR3 DNA reads TGTGCCAGCAGCAGGCGACAGGGGGCCTACCAAGAGACCCAGTACTTC. The encoded protein is CASSRRQGAYQETQYF.

The V call is TRBV18, the J call TRBJ2-1; 13 bases map to TRBD2. With V trimmed by 3 bases and J by 5 bases, 4 bases remained unmatched. Germline lookup yields CDR1 KGHSH and CDR2 LQKENI. The CDR3 is 16 residues long. CDR3 DNA: TGTGCCAGCTCACCCCGGACTAGCGGGAGTAACAATGAGCAGTTCTTC. This translates into CASSPRTSGSNNEQFF.

The chain employs TRBV7-9 and TRBJ2-7, with 11 bases lining up with TRBD1. The CDR3 contains 14 residues. The germline V gene encodes CDR1 SEHNR and CDR2 FQNEAQ (reference sequence). The junction had 6 bases not matched to a gene; V was cut back by 4 bases and J by 7 bases. This chain's CDR3 is CASSSLDRGLEQYF. The CDR3 bases are TGTGCCAGCAGCTCTCTGGACAGGGGGCTTGAGCAGTACTTC.

CDR3 DNA sequence: TGTGCCAGCAGCTTAGAGCTGGGACAGGGAAGAGATGGCTACACCTTC. Amino acid sequence: CASSLELGQGRDGYTF. The rearrangement links TRBV7-9 to TRBJ1-2, with 9 positions matching TRBD1. The CDR3 spans 16 residues. The junction had 9 bases not matched to a gene; V was cut back by 1 base and J by 6 bases. Germline V gene data show CDR1 as SEHNR and CDR2 as FQNEAQ (reference sequence).

The CDR3 bases are TGTGCCAGCAGTTTCCGGGATACGCAGTATTTT. This encodes CASSFRDTQYF. The genes are TRBV12-3 or TRBV12-4 and TRBJ2-3; D unclear. The CDR3 consists of 11 residues. V gave up 3 bases and J gave up 6 bases, with 4 bases separating them.

This clone was recorded once. This chain joins TRBV6-5 and TRBJ1-2; no firm D call. The V gene lost 0 bases and the J gene lost 4 bases, with 6 bases spanning the gap. This CDR3 contains 13 residues. Germline CDR1 is MNHEY and CDR2 is SVGAGI. CDR3 protein: CASSYSRSYGYTF. CDR3 nucleotide sequence: TGTGCCAGCAGTTACTCGAGGAGCTATGGCTACACCTTC.

This clone was counted between two and nine times. In DNA, the CDR3 is TGTGCCAGCAGTACAACTAGTTACAATGAGCAGTTCTTC. Translating it yields CASSTTSYNEQFF. V gene TRBV2 combines with J gene TRBJ2-1; D may be TRBD2 (5 bases). V was pared by 5 bases and J by 4 bases, with 9 bases between. This CDR3 has 13 residues. Germline CDR1 reads SNHLY; CDR2 reads FYNNEI.

The gene calls are TRBV10-2 and TRBJ2-1, with a weak D call TRBD1 (5 bases). This CDR3 has 13 amino acids. Germline V gene sequence: CDR1 WSHSY, CDR2 SAAADI. V lost 7 bases and J lost 3, with 10 bases in between. The CDR3 spells CASTWGSYNEQFF. Written as DNA, the CDR3 is TGCGCCAGCACCTGGGGCAGCTACAATGAGCAGTTCTTC.

This clone was picked up a small number of times. The rearrangement uses TRBV5-6 and TRBJ2-1; 11 positions agree with TRBD2. In germline, CDR1 is SGHDT, CDR2 YYEEEE. V lost 0 bases and J lost 1; bases outside the gene matches: 3. This CDR3 has 17 amino acids. The CDR3 DNA follows: TGTGCCAGCAGCTTGGGTCGACTAGCGGGATCCTACAATGAGCAGTTCTTC. Its translation is CASSLGRLAGSYNEQFF.

The table lists this clone with a few counts. The chain couples TRBV28 to TRBJ2-2, with a possible D match to TRBD2 (5 bases). Germline CDR1 MDHEN, CDR2 SYDVKM. The CDR3 spans 13 residues. V dropped 8 bases and J dropped 1 base, with 8 bases sitting between them. The CDR3 coding sequence is TGTGCCAGCGGGAGAGAGAACACCGGGGAGCTGTTTTTT. Protein: CASGRENTGELFF.

The chain joins TRBV11-2 to TRBJ1-1; D remains ambiguous. Germline values: CDR1 SGHAT, CDR2 FQNNGV. This CDR3 is built from 14 residues. V lost 5 bases to trimming and J lost 5 bases, with 15 bases between them. The CDR3 region has the DNA TGTGCCAGCAGCCCCGAACGGGGTCGTACTGAAGCTTTCTTT. Its protein product is CASSPERGRTEAFF.

The chain combines TRBV28 with TRBJ2-7, with 8 bases matching TRBD1. V was clipped by 6 bases and J by 3 bases; unmatched bases: 10. CDR1 MDHEN and CDR2 SYDVKM come from the germline V gene. This CDR3 has 15 amino acids. The DNA of the CDR3 is TGTGCCAGCAGGGAGCAGGGGGCGACTTTCTACGAGCAGTACTTC. This encodes CASREQGATFYEQYF.

V usage is TRBV7-2 and J usage is TRBJ2-7; 7 nucleotides align to TRBD1. The CDR3 totals 13 residues. V was pared by 5 bases and J by 2 bases, with 3 bases of the junction left unmatched. Per the germline V gene, CDR1 is SGHTA and CDR2 is FQGNSA. The CDR3 sequence: CASSAQGTYEQYF. The CDR3 nucleotides are TGTGCCAGCAGCGCACAGGGGACCTACGAGCAGTACTTC.

The V and J genes are TRBV5-4 and TRBJ2-7, with D perhaps matching TRBD1 (5 bases). The germline V gene has CDR1 SGHNT and CDR2 YYREEE (reference sequence). This CDR3 contains 14 residues. Trimming stripped 2 bases from V and 6 bases from J, with 15 bases between. In DNA, the CDR3 is TGTGCCAGCAGCTTCCAGGGAAGGAACTCCGAGCAGTACTTC. Protein sequence: CASSFQGRNSEQYF.

The chain employs TRBV2 and TRBJ2-1; 9 positions agree with TRBD2. The CDR3 contains 14 residues. CDR1 SNHLY and CDR2 FYNNEI come from the germline V gene. V trimming: 2 bases; J trimming: 6 bases; junction bases outside the gene matches: 2. The CDR3 coding sequence is TGTGCCAGCAGTGAAATACTAGCGGGCAATGAGCAGTTCTTC. Amino acids: CASSEILAGNEQFF.

The rearrangement links TRBV12-3 or TRBV12-4 to TRBJ1-1, with a tentative D call TRBD1 (5 bases). The CDR3 has 13 amino acids. Trimming took off 3 bases at V and 4 bases at J, with 9 bases between the two ends. DNA of the CDR3: TGTGCCAGCAGTTTGCATGGGGCCACTGAAGCTTTCTTT. Translating gives CASSLHGATEAFF.

CDR3 loop: CASSRDREYNEQFF. The CDR3 bases are TGTGCCAGCAGCCGGGACAGGGAATACAATGAGCAGTTCTTC. The chain carries TRBV9 and TRBJ2-1; 9 bases match TRBD1. CDR1 is SGDLS, CDR2 YYNGEE, per germline. This CDR3 contains 14 residues. Trimming cost V 4 bases and J 4 bases; bases outside gene matches: 3.

A few counts support this clone. This chain links TRBV11-3 with TRBJ2-1; 10 bases are a match to TRBD2. V dropped 3 bases and J dropped 5; count of bases not matched to a gene: 1. Germline loops: CDR1 SGHNT, CDR2 YENEEA. The CDR3 contains 14 residues. DNA of the CDR3: TGTGCCAGCAGCTTTAGCGGGAGGAACAATGAGCAGTTCTTC. Its translation is CASSFSGRNNEQFF.

With respect to this clone: The conserved phenylalanine or tryptophan normally closing the CDR3 is absent here, so this likely arose from a read error. The DNA is omitted, as the CDR3 cannot be located on it reliably, and the CDR3 follows TCRdb's listing. The chain recombines TRBV12-3 or TRBV12-4 with TRBJ2-3; the D segment call TRBD2 is taken from the table without a DNA check. Ends included, the CDR3 has 12 residues. CDR3: CASSFHGGGAYI.

V and J are TRBV6-5 and TRBJ2-7; TRBD1 agrees at 7 bases. Trimming cost V 5 bases and J 2 bases; bases outside gene matches: 3. In germline, CDR1 is MNHEY, CDR2 SVGAGI. The CDR3 is made up of 13 amino acids. DNA of the CDR3: TGTGCCAGCAGTCGGGACAGCACCTACGAGCAGTACTTC. Its protein product is CASSRDSTYEQYF.

The genes are TRBV2 and TRBJ2-2; 8 bases fit TRBD1. Germline loops: CDR1 SNHLY, CDR2 FYNNEI. The V segment lost 4 bases and the J segment 5 bases; nucleotides outside the gene matches: 9. The CDR3 is 16 amino acids. CDR3 residues: CASSAHQGAGTGELFF. The CDR3 DNA reads TGTGCCAGCAGTGCCCACCAGGGGGCAGGGACCGGGGAGCTGTTTTTT.